These 4 T cell receptor beta chains were sequenced from one sample in a study of neoadjuvant anti-PD-1 for oral cavity cancer (dated by TCRdb to the early 2020s). The label giving this sample's time point can be read as: before neoadjuvant nivolumab. The library came from the immunoSEQ multiplex PCR assay. TCRdb obtained this table from immuneACCESS and retained in-frame rearrangements with V and J assigned. These tables miss some clones; where compared with another copy, unresolved V genes account for less than half of the shortfall, and the remainder is unexplained. The sample table records about 14,000 clones; 60% to 70% of these occur just once. 2.5% to 3% of the sample comes from the top ten. This specimen consisted of PBMCs, obtained before nivolumab (anti-PD-1) treatment. The receptors originated from a person aged 35-79 years with oral cavity squamous cell carcinoma.

The CDR3 spells CASISAGKGLGEQFF. The CDR3 bases are TGTGCCAGCATTTCAGCGGGGAAGGGCTTGGGTGAGCAGTTCTTC. This chain connects TRBV2 to TRBJ2-1; 7 nucleotides align to TRBD2. Germline lookup yields CDR1 SNHLY and CDR2 FYNNEI. V lost 7 bases, J lost 9 bases, and 15 bases stayed unmatched. The CDR3 spans 15 residues.

V usage is TRBV15 and J usage is TRBJ2-3, with D possibly TRBD1 on 6 matching bases. Germline CDR1 reads LNHNV; CDR2 reads YYDKDF (reference sequence). CDR3 length: 15 amino acids. Trimming cost V 0 bases and J 1 base, with 8 bases left between them. As DNA, the CDR3 is TGTGCCACCAGCAGAGACAGGGGTGGCACAGATACGCAGTATTTT. Translation gives CATSRDRGGTDTQYF.

This clone was found a few times. The chain links TRBV5-6 to TRBJ1-2, with TRBD1 as a possible D gene (5 bases). The CDR3 is made up of 14 amino acids. CDR1 and CDR2 from the germline V gene are SGHDT and YYEEEE. V was cut by 4 bases and J by 5 bases, with 15 bases left in between. CDR3 nucleotide sequence: TGTGCCAGCAGCCAAAGGCAGGGACCGTATGGCTACACCTTC. Translated, it gives CASSQRQGPYGYTF.

This clone was counted between two and nine times. This chain links TRBV7-9 with TRBJ2-5; possible D gene TRBD2, 6 bases. This CDR3 spans 14 amino acids. Germline-derived CDR1 and CDR2 are SEHNR and FQNEAQ (reference sequence). Trimming stripped 6 bases from V and 2 bases from J, with 13 bases between. In DNA form, the CDR3 reads TGTGCCAGCAGGAACTCCGGGAGACAAGAGACCCAGTACTTC. Its protein product is CASRNSGRQETQYF.